One and the same sample provided the 5 T cell receptor beta chains below, sequenced in a study of patients and donors after allogeneic stem cell transplantation. TCRdb independently ran MiXCR on the RT-PCR reads; one entry per CDR3 protein. The sample lists about 410,000 distinct CDR3 sequences; around 16% were seen once. Sequencing used blood, either unsorted or a sorted T cell fraction (not recorded which). The receptors were sampled from a human donor who was either an allogeneic HSCT recipient or a stem cell or donor lymphocyte infusion donor (not recorded which). It is not recorded whose cells these are; they may come from a transplant donor.

This clonotype was seen many times. The chain uses TRBV5-1 and TRBJ1-1; unclear D gene. Germline-derived CDR1 and CDR2 are SGHRS and YFSETQ. Trimming took off 1 base at V and 0 bases at J, with 7 bases between the two ends. The CDR3 has 14 amino acids. CDR3 in amino acids: CASSLNSLNTEAFF. The CDR3 bases are TGCGCCAGCAGCTTGAACAGTTTGAACACTGAAGCTTTCTTT.

The CDR3 sequence: CAWNKPGQVQETQYF. CDR3 sequence (DNA): TGTGCCTGGAATAAACCGGGACAGGTCCAAGAGACCCAGTACTTC. The rearrangement uses TRBV30 and TRBJ2-5, with 8 bases aligning to TRBD1. V shed 4 bases and J 1 base; nucleotides not matched to a gene: 8. CDR3 length: 15 amino acids. Germline assignment: CDR1 GTSNPN and CDR2 SVGIG (reference sequence).

This clonotype was counted between two and nine times. The chain carries TRBV29-1 and TRBJ2-3, with 8 bases that match TRBD1. The ends lost 4 bases at V and 4 bases at J; junction bases unmatched: 4. Germline V gene sequence: CDR1 SQVTM, CDR2 ANQGSEA. CDR3 length: 13 amino acids. The CDR3 spells CSVGQGIADTQYF. The CDR3 nucleotides are TGCAGCGTTGGACAGGGGATCGCAGATACGCAGTATTTT.

This clonotype was detected a few times. The V gene is TRBV12-3 or TRBV12-4, the J gene TRBJ2-7; TRBD2 matches 8 bases. V shed 6 bases, J shed 1 base, and the junction held 5 bases outside the gene matches. CDR3 length: 14 amino acids. CDR3: CASRQAGESYEQYF. For the CDR3, the DNA is TGTGCCAGCAGGCAAGCGGGGGAATCCTACGAGCAGTACTTC.

The rearrangement links TRBV20-1 to TRBJ1-2; D remains ambiguous. Germline V gene lookup returns CDR1 DFQATT and CDR2 SNEGSKA (reference sequence). CDR3 length: 15 amino acids. The germline V and J ends were trimmed by 7 bases and 0 bases, with 18 bases remaining between them. The CDR3 spells CSGADLSDTNYGYTF. As DNA, the CDR3 is TGCAGTGGCGCGGACCTCTCGGATACTAACTATGGCTACACCTTC.